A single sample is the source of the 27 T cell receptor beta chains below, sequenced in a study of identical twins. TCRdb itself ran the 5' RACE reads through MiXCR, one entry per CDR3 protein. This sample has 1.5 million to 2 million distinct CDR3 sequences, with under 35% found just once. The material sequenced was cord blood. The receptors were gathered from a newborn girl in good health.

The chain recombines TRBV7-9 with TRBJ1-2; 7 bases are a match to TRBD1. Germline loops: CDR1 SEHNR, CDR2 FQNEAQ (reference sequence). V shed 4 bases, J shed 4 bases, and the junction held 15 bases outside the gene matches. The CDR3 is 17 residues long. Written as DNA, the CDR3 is TGTGCCAGCAGCTCCAATGCATCCAGGGGGGATGGCTATGGCTACACCTTC. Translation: CASSSNASRGDGYGYTF.

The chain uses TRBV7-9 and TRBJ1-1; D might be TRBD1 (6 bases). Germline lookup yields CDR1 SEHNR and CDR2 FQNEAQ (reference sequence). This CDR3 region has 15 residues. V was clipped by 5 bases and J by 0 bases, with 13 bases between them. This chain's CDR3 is CASSRSGTLNTEAFF. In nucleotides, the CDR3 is TGTGCCAGCAGCCGCTCCGGGACATTGAACACTGAAGCTTTCTTT.

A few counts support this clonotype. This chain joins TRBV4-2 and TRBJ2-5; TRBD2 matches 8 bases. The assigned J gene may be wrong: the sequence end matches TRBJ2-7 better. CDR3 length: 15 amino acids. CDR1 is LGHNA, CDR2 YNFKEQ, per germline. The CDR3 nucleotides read TGTGCCAGCAGCCCCTTAGCGGGACAAGCTGACGAGCAGTACTTC. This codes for CASSPLAGQADEQYF.

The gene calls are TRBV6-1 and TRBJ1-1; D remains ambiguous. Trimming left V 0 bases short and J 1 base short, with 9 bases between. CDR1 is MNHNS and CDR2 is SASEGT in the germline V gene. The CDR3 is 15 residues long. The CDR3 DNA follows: TGTGCCAGCAGTGAAGCAAGACTTCGGAACACTGAAGCTTTCTTT. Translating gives CASSEARLRNTEAFF.

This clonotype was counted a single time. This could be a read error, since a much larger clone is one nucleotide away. The CDR3 DNA sequence: TGTGCCAGCAGCTTGGCTAACAGATACAATGAGCAGTACTTC. This encodes CASSLANRYNEQYF. The V call is TRBV5-6, the J call TRBJ2-1; no firm D call. The J call is doubtful: the DNA matches TRBJ2-7 better. This CDR3 region has 14 residues. The germline CDR1 and CDR2 sequences are SGHDT and YYEEEE.

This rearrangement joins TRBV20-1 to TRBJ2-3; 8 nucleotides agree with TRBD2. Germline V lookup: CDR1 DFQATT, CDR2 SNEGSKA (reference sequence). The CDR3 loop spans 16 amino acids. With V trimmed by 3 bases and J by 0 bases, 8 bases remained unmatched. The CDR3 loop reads CSASFGRASSTDTQYF. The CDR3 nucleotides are TGCAGTGCTAGCTTCGGGAGGGCCTCTAGCACAGATACGCAGTATTTT.

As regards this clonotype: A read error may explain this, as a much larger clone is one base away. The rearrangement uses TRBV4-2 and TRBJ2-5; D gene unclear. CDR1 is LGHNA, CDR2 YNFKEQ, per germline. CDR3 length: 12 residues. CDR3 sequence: CAGSQDPLDQYF. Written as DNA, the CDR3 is TGTGCCGGCAGCCAAGATCCGCTAGATCAGTACTTC.

The CDR3 DNA is TGTGCCAGCAGCACCCTGGGACTAGCGGGAGTCGCAGATACGCAGTATTTT. It encodes CASSTLGLAGVADTQYF. The rearrangement joins TRBV7-9 to TRBJ2-3; 14 bases agree with TRBD2. CDR3 length: 17 residues. Germline lookup yields CDR1 SEHNR and CDR2 FQNEAQ (reference sequence). Germline trimming cut 5 bases from V and 4 bases from J; bases unmatched to any gene: 8.

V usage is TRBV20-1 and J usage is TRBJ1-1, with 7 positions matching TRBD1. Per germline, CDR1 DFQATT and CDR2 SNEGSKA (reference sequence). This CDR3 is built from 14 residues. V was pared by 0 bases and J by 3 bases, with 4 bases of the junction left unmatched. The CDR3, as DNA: TGCAGTGCTAGAGATCCCGACAGGGACACTGAAGCTTTCTTT. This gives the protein CSARDPDRDTEAFF.

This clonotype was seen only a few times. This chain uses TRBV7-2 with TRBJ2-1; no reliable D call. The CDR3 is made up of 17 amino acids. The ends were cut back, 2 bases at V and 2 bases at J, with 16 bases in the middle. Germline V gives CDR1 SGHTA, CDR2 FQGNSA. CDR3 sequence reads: CASSLFRGDNAYNEQFF. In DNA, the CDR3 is TGTGCCAGCAGCTTATTTCGCGGTGACAATGCCTACAATGAGCAGTTCTTC.

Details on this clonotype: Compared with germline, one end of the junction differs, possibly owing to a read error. Written as DNA, the CDR3 is TGTGCCAGCAGTCTTGACGGTTCACCCCCCCACTTT. It translates to CASSLDGSPPHF. The V call is TRBV12-3 or TRBV12-4, the J call TRBJ1-6; D unresolved. The CDR3 consists of 12 residues.

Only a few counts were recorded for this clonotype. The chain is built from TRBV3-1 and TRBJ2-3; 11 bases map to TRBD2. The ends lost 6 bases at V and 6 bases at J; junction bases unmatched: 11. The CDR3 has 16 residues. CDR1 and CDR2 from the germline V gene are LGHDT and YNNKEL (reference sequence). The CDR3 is CASRPTSGGRRDTQYF. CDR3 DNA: TGTGCCAGCAGACCTACTAGCGGGGGCCGGCGGGATACGCAGTATTTT.

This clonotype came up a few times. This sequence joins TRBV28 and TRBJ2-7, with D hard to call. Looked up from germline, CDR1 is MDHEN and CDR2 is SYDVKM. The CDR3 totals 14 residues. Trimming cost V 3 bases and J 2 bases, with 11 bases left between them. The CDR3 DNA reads TGTGCCAGCAGTTTCGAGGTGGGTCCCTACGAGCAGTACTTC. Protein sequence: CASSFEVGPYEQYF.

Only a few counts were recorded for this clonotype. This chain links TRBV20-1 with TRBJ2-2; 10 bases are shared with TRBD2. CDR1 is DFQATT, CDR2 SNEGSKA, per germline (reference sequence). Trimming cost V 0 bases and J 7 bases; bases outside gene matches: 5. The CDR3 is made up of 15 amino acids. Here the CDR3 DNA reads TGCAGTGCTAGAGATTGGGGGACTAGCGTCGGGGAGCTGTTTTTT. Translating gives CSARDWGTSVGELFF.

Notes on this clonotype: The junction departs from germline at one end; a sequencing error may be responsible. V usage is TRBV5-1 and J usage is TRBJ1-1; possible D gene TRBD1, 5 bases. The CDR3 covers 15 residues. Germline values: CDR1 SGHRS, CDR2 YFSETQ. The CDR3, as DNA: TGCGCCGGCAGCGCGCGTTTGGACATCCCGACTGAAGCTTTCTTT. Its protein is CAGSARLDIPTEAFF. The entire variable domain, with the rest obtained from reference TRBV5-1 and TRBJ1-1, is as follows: KAGVTQTPRYLIKTRGQQVTLSCSPISGHRSVSWYQQTPGQGLQFLFEYFSETQRNKGNFPGRFSGRQFSNSRSEMNVSTLELGDSALYLCAGSARLDIPTEAFFGQGTRLTVV.

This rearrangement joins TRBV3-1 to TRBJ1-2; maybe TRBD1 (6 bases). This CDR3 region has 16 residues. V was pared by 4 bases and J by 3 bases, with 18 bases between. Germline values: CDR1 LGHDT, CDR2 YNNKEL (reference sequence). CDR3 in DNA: TGTGCCAGCAGCCGATATATGGGGGGCATATACTATGGCTACACCTTC. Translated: CASSRYMGGIYYGYTF.

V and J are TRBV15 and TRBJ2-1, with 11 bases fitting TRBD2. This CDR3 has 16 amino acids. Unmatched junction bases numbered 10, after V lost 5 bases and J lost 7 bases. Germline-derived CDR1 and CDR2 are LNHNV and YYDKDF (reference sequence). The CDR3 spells CATSPLAGGPRNEQFF. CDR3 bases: TGTGCCACCAGCCCATTAGCGGGGGGGCCGCGTAATGAGCAGTTCTTC.

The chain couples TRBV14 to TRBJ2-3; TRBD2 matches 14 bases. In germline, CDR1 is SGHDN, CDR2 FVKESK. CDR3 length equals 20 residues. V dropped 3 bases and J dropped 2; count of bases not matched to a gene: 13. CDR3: CASSHRVGLAGVRSTDTQYF. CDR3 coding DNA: TGTGCCAGCAGCCACCGAGTGGGACTAGCGGGAGTGAGGTCCACAGATACGCAGTATTTT.

For the CDR3, the DNA is TGCAGTGCTCCGGTCGCGGGGGCCTACGAGCAGTACTTC. It translates to CSAPVAGAYEQYF. The rearrangement joins TRBV20-1 to TRBJ2-7; 7 bases match TRBD2. Looked up from germline, CDR1 is DFQATT and CDR2 is SNEGSKA (reference sequence). The CDR3 runs to 13 residues. With 5 bases clipped from V and 2 bases from J, the junction kept 6 bases outside the gene matches.

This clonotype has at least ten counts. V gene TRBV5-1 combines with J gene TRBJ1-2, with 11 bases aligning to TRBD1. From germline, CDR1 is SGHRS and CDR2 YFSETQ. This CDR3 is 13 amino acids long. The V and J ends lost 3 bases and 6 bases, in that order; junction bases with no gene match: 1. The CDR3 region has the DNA TGCGCCAGCAGCTGGACAGGGGGCGATGGCTACACCTTC. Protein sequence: CASSWTGGDGYTF.

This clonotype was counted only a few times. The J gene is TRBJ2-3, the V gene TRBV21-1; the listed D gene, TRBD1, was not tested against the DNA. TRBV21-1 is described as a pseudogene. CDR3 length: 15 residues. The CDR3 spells CASSKGPGVTDTQYF. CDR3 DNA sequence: TGTGCCAGCAGCAAAGGACCAGGGGTGACAGATACGCAGTATTTT.

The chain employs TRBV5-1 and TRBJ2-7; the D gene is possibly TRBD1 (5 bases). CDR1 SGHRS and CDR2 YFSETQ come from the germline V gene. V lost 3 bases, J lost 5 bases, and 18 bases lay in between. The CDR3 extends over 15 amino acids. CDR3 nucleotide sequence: TGCGCCAGCAGCTCGTCTACAGGTGTCCTTGACGAGCAGTACTTC. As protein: CASSSSTGVLDEQYF.

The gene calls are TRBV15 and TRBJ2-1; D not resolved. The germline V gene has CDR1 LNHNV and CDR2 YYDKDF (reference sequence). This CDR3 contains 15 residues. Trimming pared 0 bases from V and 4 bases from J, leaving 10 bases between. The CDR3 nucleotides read TGTGCCACCAGCAGAGATAATATGGTTTACAATGAGCAGTTCTTC. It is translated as CATSRDNMVYNEQFF.

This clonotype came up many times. This CDR3 reads CASSQVVWTGGSYNEQFF. In nucleotides, the CDR3 is TGTGCCAGCAGCCAAGTGGTCTGGACGGGGGGTTCCTACAATGAGCAGTTCTTC. The rearrangement joins TRBV4-2 to TRBJ2-1, with 7 bases that match TRBD2. V lost 1 base, J lost 1 base, and 10 bases stayed unmatched. This CDR3 has 18 amino acids. Germline values: CDR1 LGHNA, CDR2 YNFKEQ.

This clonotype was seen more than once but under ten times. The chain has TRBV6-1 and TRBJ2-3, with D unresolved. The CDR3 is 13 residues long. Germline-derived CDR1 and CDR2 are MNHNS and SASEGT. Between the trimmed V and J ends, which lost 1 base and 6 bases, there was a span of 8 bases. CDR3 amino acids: CASSEGLKDTQYF. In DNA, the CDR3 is TGTGCCAGCAGTGAAGGTTTGAAGGATACGCAGTATTTT.

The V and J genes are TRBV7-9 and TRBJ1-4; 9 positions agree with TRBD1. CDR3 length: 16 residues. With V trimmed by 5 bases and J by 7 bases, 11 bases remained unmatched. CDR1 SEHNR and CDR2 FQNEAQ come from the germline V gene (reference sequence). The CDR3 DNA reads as TGTGCCAGCAGCCGAACCACCGGGACAGGGACTGAAAAACTGTTTTTT. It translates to CASSRTTGTGTEKLFF.

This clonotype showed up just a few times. CDR3 DNA: TGTGCCACCAGCAGAGATTACGGGGCCGAGCAGTACTTC. It translates to CATSRDYGAEQYF. The genes are TRBV15 and TRBJ2-7; D could derive from TRBD1 or TRBD2 (5 bases each). Trimming cost V 0 bases and J 6 bases, with 9 bases left between them. This CDR3 region has 13 residues. From germline, CDR1 is LNHNV and CDR2 YYDKDF (reference sequence). Using reference TRBV15 and TRBJ2-7 for the parts outside the CDR3, the full variable domain is DAMVIQNPRYQVTQFGKPVTLSCSQTLNHNVMYWYQQKSSQAPKLLFHYYDKDFNNEADTPDNFQSRRPNTSFCFLDIRSPGLGDTAMYLCATSRDYGAEQYFGPGTRLTVT.